This TCR beta chain was found in a study of OX40 agonist ivuxolimab in advanced cancers. Overall study: Dose-escalation patients' cancers were hepatocellular carcinoma, melanoma, renal cell or head and neck cancer.

Produced via immunoSEQ multiplex PCR; TCRdb's table is partial and in-frame only. The sample records 98,000 or so clones, under 95% being singletons. Autoimmune disease history or systemic immunosuppression was exclusionary. Study-wide findings and caveats: With doses of 0.1 to 3.0 mg/kg, CD4+ and CD8+ blood T cells had undergone clonal expansion by week 6. More expanded clones were found, on average, in CD8+ than in CD4+ T cells.

A remark on this clone: Its target is unknown.

Sequenced material: CD4+ or CD8+ T cells sorted from blood, taken in a trial of the OX40 agonist ivuxolimab. This receptor was obtained from an adult with an advanced solid tumor such as melanoma, head and neck, liver or kidney cancer.

The CDR3 reads CASSPPTAGTDTQYF. The CDR3 DNA is TGTGCCAGCTCACCACCAACCGCGGGCACAGATACGCAGTATTTT. This chain uses TRBV18 with TRBJ2-3, with D unclear. V lost 0 bases, J lost 1 base, and 8 bases lay in between. This CDR3 is built from 15 residues. Germline V gene sequence: CDR1 KGHSH, CDR2 LQKENI.